Shown below are 14 T cell receptor beta chains from a single sample sequenced in a study of Graves' ophthalmopathy and Graves' hyperthyroidism. Amplifying from RNA transcripts, the study obtained TCR beta CDR3 regions. HTBI primers primed a first-round RT-PCR, and a second-round multiplex PCR followed. TCRdb passed the multiplex PCR reads through MiXCR, listing each CDR3 protein once. Of almost 750,000 distinct CDR3 sequences in the sample, roughly 41% were seen once. Sequenced: peripheral blood. The receptors were sampled from an adult man with Graves' ophthalmopathy.

The rearrangement links TRBV12-3 or TRBV12-4 to TRBJ2-7; D gene unclear. Between the trimmed V and J ends, which lost 2 bases and 1 base, there was a span of 12 bases. The CDR3 has 15 residues. The CDR3 DNA reads TGTGCCAGCAGTTTAACTGCTAGGAGTTCCTACGAGCAGTACTTC. Translated, it gives CASSLTARSSYEQYF.

The chain recombines TRBV25-1 with TRBJ2-2, with TRBD1 matching over 11 bases. CDR1 is MGHDK, CDR2 SYGVNS, per germline. Germline trimming cut 5 bases from V and 3 bases from J; bases unmatched to any gene: 5. The CDR3 length is 16 residues. This CDR3 is CASSFLDRGHTGELFF. CDR3 nucleotide sequence: TGTGCCAGCAGTTTCTTGGACAGGGGGCACACCGGGGAGCTGTTTTTT.

This clonotype has a count of ten or more. CDR3 protein: CASTARDRGGETQYF. The CDR3 bases are TGTGCCAGCACCGCCAGGGACAGGGGCGGAGAGACCCAGTACTTC. The rearrangement links TRBV7-6 to TRBJ2-5; 10 positions match TRBD1. The CDR3 consists of 15 residues. From germline, CDR1 is SGHVS and CDR2 FNYEAQ. V lost 7 bases, J lost 4 bases, and 9 bases stayed unmatched. Drawing the rest from reference TRBV7-6 and TRBJ2-5, the complete variable domain is GAGVSQSPRYKVTKRGQDVALRCDPISGHVSLYWYRQALGQGPEFLTYFNYEAQQDKSGLPNDRFSAERPEGSISTLTIQRTEQRDSAMYRCASTARDRGGETQYFGPGTRLLVL.

The CDR3 DNA reads TGTGCCAGCAGCCAGACAGGGACCACTGAAGCTTTCTTT. As protein: CASSQTGTTEAFF. The chain employs TRBV11-3 and TRBJ1-1; TRBD1 agrees at 7 bases. The CDR3 length is 13 residues. With 5 bases clipped from V and 4 bases from J, the junction kept 4 bases outside the gene matches. Germline CDR1 is SGHNT and CDR2 is YENEEA.

A note on this clonotype: This is likely a read error, given that the CDR3 carries no conserved phenylalanine or tryptophan at its end. V usage is TRBV7-2 and J usage is TRBJ2-7; D is ambiguous. This CDR3 has 14 amino acids. Germline lookup yields CDR1 SGHTA and CDR2 FQGNSA. Deletions cut 1 base from V and 2 bases from J, with 9 bases between. The CDR3 sequence is CASSLGVLAYEQYS. For the CDR3, the DNA is TGTGCCAGCAGCTTAGGGGTGCTGGCCTACGAGCAGTACTCC.

The rearrangement links TRBV6-1 to TRBJ2-2; no clear D gene. V shed 0 bases and J shed 6 bases, with 11 bases lying between them. The germline V gene has CDR1 MNHNS and CDR2 SASEGT. This CDR3 is 15 amino acids long. CDR3 nucleotides: TGTGCCAGCAGTGAAGCGGCCGGGTTGTCCGGGGAGCTGTTTTTT. Its translation is CASSEAAGLSGELFF.

This clonotype has a count of ten or more. This chain joins TRBV2 and TRBJ1-2, with 10 bases aligning to TRBD1. Germline CDR1 is SNHLY and CDR2 is FYNNEI. Trimming took 11 bases from V and 8 from J; bases not matched to a gene: 8. This CDR3 is built from 12 residues. The CDR3 here is CASMTGGSGYTF. In nucleotides, the CDR3 is TGTGCCTCGATGACAGGGGGCTCCGGCTACACCTTC.

This clonotype was observed a few times. Relative to the germline gene, one junction end is altered; a read error may explain this. This chain uses TRBV10-3 with TRBJ1-5; the D is unclear. CDR1 ENHRY and CDR2 SYGVKD come from the germline V gene. The CDR3 runs 12 residues. The CDR3 protein is CASSYQHGRLGF. The CDR3 nucleotides are TGTGCCAGCAGTTACCAACATGGACGGTTAGGATTT.

This chain uses TRBV11-2 with TRBJ1-5; D may be TRBD1 (5 bases). Germline CDR1 is SGHAT and CDR2 is FQNNGV. The CDR3 extends over 13 amino acids. V was clipped by 6 bases and J by 6 bases, with 12 bases between them. The CDR3: CASSTGDGQPQHF. The DNA for the CDR3 is TGTGCCAGCAGTACCGGGGACGGTCAGCCCCAGCATTTT.

J is TRBJ2-7 and V is TRBV29-1; 10 nucleotides agree with TRBD1. Germline CDR1 reads SQVTM; CDR2 reads ANQGSEA. The CDR3 loop spans 14 amino acids. V trimming: 1 base; J trimming: 4 bases; junction bases outside the gene matches: 4. CDR3 nucleotides: TGCAGCGTTGAAGCGGGACAGGGGTTGTACGAGCAGTACTTC. Residues: CSVEAGQGLYEQYF.

This clonotype was observed a handful of times. The genes are TRBV12-3 or TRBV12-4 and TRBJ1-6, with 8 bases identical to TRBD1. The CDR3 has 18 residues. The V gene end was trimmed by 5 bases and the J gene end by 0 bases; junction bases not matched to a gene: 9. The CDR3 region is CASSGQGSRDSYNSPLHF. CDR3 bases: TGTGCCAGCAGTGGACAGGGATCGCGGGACTCCTATAATTCACCCCTCCACTTT.

The rearrangement links TRBV24-1 to TRBJ1-5, with TRBD1 matching 8 bases. The CDR3 has 14 residues. The V gene end was trimmed by 6 bases and the J gene end by 3 bases; junction bases not matched to a gene: 3. Germline V gene sequence: CDR1 KGHDR, CDR2 SFDVKD. CDR3 sequence reads: CATSTTGVNQPQHF. DNA for the CDR3: TGTGCCACCAGTACGACAGGGGTCAATCAGCCCCAGCATTTT.

The V gene is TRBV7-9, the J gene TRBJ1-2, with D perhaps TRBD1 (5 bases). The CDR3 is 13 amino acids. Trimming removed 8 bases at V and 8 bases at J, with 18 bases between. The germline V gene encodes CDR1 SEHNR and CDR2 FQNEAQ (reference sequence). CDR3 in DNA: TGTGCCAGCTGCCGACAGTCCTCAGGAGGCTACACCTTC. Translating gives CASCRQSSGGYTF.

This clonotype was recorded a few times. The chain combines TRBV7-2 with TRBJ2-7; 8 bases are shared with TRBD1. Germline V CDR1 and CDR2: SGHTA, FQGNSA. The junction had 13 bases not matched to a gene; V was cut back by 5 bases and J by 7 bases. The CDR3 is made up of 15 amino acids. Written as DNA, the CDR3 is TGTGCCAGCAGCCAAGACAGGGGATCCCTTGGGGAGCAGTACTTC. Translation: CASSQDRGSLGEQYF.